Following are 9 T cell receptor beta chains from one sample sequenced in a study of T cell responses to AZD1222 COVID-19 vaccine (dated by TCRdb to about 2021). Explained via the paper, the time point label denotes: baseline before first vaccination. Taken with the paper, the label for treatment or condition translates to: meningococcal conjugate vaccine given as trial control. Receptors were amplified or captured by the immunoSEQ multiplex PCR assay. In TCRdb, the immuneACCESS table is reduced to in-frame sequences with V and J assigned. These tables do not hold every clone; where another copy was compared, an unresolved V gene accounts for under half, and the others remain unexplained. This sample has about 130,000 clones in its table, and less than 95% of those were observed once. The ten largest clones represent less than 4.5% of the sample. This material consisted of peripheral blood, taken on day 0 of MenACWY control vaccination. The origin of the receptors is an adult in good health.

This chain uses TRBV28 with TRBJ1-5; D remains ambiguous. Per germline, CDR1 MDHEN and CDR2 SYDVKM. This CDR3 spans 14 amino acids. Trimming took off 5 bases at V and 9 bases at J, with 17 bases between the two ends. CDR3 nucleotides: TGTGCCAGCAGTACGGGGATGGGAGGACGGCCCCAGCATTTT. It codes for CASSTGMGGRPQHF.

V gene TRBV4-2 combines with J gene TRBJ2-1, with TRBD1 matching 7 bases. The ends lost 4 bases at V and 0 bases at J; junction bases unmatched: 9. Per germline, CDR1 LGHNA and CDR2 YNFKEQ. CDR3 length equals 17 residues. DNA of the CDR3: TGTGCCAGCAGCCTCGGGACAGAGGACCTCTCCTACAATGAGCAGTTCTTC. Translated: CASSLGTEDLSYNEQFF.

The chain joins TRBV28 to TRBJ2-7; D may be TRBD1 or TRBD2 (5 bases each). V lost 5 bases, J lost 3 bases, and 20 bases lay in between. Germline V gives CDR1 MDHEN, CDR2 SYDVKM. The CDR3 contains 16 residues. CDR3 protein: CASSPRNLMGDYEQYF. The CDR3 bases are TGTGCCAGCAGTCCACGAAACCTGATGGGGGACTACGAGCAGTACTTC. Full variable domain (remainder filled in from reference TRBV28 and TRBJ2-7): DVKVTQSSRYLVKRTGEKVFLECVQDMDHENMFWYRQDPGLGLRLIYFSYDVKMKEKGDIPEGYSVSREKKERFSLILESASTNQTSMYLCASSPRNLMGDYEQYFGPGTRLTVT.

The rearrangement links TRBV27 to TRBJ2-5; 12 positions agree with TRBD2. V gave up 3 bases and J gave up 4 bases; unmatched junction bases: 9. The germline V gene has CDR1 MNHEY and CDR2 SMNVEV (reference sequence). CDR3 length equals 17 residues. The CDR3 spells CASSFYPSGRVRETQYF. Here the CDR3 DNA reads TGTGCCAGCAGTTTTTATCCTAGCGGGAGGGTCAGAGAGACCCAGTACTTC.

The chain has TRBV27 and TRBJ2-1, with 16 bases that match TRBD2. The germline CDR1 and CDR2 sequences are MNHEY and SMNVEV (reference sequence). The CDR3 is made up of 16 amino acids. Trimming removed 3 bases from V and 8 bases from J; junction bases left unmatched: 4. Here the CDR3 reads CASSLGLAGGPYEQFF. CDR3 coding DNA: TGTGCCAGCAGTTTGGGACTAGCGGGAGGGCCGTATGAGCAGTTCTTC.

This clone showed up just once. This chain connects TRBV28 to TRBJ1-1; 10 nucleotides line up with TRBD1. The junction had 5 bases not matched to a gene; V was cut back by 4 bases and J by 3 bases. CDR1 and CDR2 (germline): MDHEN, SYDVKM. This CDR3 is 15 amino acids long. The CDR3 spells CASSYGDRGDTEAFF. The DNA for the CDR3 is TGTGCCAGCAGTTACGGGGACAGGGGAGACACTGAAGCTTTCTTT. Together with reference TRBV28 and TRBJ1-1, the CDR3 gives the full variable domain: DVKVTQSSRYLVKRTGEKVFLECVQDMDHENMFWYRQDPGLGLRLIYFSYDVKMKEKGDIPEGYSVSREKKERFSLILESASTNQTSMYLCASSYGDRGDTEAFFGQGTRLTVV.

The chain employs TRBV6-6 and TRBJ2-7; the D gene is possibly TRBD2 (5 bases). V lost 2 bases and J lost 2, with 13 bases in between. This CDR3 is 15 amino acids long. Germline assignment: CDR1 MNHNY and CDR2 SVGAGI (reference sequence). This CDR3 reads CASSYRGSGAYEQYF. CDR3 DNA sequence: TGTGCCAGCAGTTACCGGGGAAGTGGGGCCTACGAGCAGTACTTC.

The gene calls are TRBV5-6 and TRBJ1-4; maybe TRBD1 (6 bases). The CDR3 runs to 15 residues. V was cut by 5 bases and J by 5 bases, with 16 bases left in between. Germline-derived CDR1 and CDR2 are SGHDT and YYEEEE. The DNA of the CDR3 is TGTGCCAGCAGGCGGGAACAGGGACCGAATGAAAAACTGTTTTTT. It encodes CASRREQGPNEKLFF.

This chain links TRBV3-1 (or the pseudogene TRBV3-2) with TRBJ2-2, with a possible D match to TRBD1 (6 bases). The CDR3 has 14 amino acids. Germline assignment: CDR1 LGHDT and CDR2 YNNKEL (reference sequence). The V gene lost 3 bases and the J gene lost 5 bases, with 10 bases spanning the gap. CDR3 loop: CASSQDSPTGELFF. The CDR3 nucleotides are TGTGCCAGCAGCCAGGACAGCCCAACCGGGGAGCTGTTTTTT.